This T cell receptor beta chain comes out of a study of T cell changes during pregnancy in multiple sclerosis. This CDR3 has 13 amino acids. Germline V gene lookup returns CDR1 LGHNT and CDR2 FRNRAP. The J segment lost 8 bases and the V segment lost 1 base, leaving 4 bases of the junction unmatched. TCRdb's copy holds only in-frame clones and misses some; the assay was immunoSEQ multiplex PCR. Among about 21,000 clones listed, approximately 90% were seen once. This TCR was sampled from a female donor with multiple sclerosis, enrolled in a pregnancy study. The chain has TRBV12-5 and TRBJ2-7; 8 bases line up with TRBD1. Sequencing was performed on CD4+ T cells from peripheral blood mononuclear cells, taken in the third trimester of pregnancy. CDR3 sequence (DNA): TGTGCTAGTGGTTTGGACCGACAGGGGAAGCAGTACTTC. It specifies CASGLDRQGKQYF.